This T cell receptor (beta chain) was recovered during a study of T cells after yellow fever vaccination. The germline V and J ends were trimmed by 5 bases and 6 bases, with 17 bases remaining between them. CDR1 is MNHEY and CDR2 is SMNVEV in the germline V gene (reference sequence). The CDR3 runs to 14 residues. TCRdb fed the 5' RACE reads into MiXCR, producing one record per CDR3 protein. The sample carries 450,000 to 600,000 distinct CDR3 sequences, less than 20% recorded once. The sample was PBMCs, taken roughly 5 days after the first yellow fever vaccination. The receptor's source is a man aged 18 to 35 who received the YFV17D yellow fever vaccine. The genes are TRBV27 and TRBJ2-7; D may match TRBD1 or TRBD2 (5 bases each). CDR3 residues: CASSLQGPRGEQYV. The CDR3 DNA is TGTGCCAGCAGTCTCCAGGGACCTCGGGGCGAGCAGTACGTC.